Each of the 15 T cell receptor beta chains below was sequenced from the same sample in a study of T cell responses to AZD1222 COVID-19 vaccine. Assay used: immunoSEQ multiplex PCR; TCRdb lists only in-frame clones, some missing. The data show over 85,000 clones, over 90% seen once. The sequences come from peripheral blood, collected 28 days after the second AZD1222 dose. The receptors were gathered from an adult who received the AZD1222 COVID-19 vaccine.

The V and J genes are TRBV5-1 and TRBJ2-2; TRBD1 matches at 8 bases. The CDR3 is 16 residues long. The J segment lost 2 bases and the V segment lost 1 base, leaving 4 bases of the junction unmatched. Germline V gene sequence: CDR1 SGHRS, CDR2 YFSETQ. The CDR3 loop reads CASSLLGQANTGELFF. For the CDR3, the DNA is TGCGCCAGCAGCTTGCTGGGACAGGCAAACACCGGGGAGCTGTTTTTT.

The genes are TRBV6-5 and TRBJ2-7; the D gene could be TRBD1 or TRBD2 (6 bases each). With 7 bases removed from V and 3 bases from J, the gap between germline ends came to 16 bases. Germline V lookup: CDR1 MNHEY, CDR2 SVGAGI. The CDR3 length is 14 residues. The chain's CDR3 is CASNRGESLYEQYF. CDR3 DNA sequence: TGTGCCAGCAATAGGGGGGAGTCTCTCTACGAGCAGTACTTC.

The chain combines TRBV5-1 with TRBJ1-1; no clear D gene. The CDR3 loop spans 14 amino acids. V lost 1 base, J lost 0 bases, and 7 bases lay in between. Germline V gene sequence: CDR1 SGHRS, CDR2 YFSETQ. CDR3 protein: CASSLTEMNTEAFF. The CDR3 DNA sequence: TGCGCCAGCAGCTTGACAGAAATGAACACTGAAGCTTTCTTT. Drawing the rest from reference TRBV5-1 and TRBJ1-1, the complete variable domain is KAGVTQTPRYLIKTRGQQVTLSCSPISGHRSVSWYQQTPGQGLQFLFEYFSETQRNKGNFPGRFSGRQFSNSRSEMNVSTLELGDSALYLCASSLTEMNTEAFFGQGTRLTVV.

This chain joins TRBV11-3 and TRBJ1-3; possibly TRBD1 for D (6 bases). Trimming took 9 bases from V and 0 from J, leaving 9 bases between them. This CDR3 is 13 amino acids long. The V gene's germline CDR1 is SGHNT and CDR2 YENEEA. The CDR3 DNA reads TGTGCCAGGAAGACAGGCTCTGGAAACACCATATATTTT. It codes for CARKTGSGNTIYF.

In DNA, the CDR3 is TGCAGCGCTCTACTAATGAACACTGAAGCTTTCTTT. Its translation: CSALLMNTEAFF. V usage is TRBV29-1 and J usage is TRBJ1-1; D gene uncertain. Germline CDR1 and CDR2: SQVTM and ANQGSEA. This CDR3 has 12 amino acids. Trimming stripped 7 bases from V and 0 bases from J, with 9 bases between. Full variable domain (remainder filled in from reference TRBV29-1 and TRBJ1-1): SAVISQKPSRDICQRGTSLTIQCQVDSQVTMMFWYRQQPGQSLTLIATANQGSEATYESGFVIDKFPISRPNLTFSTLTVSNMSPEDSSIYLCSALLMNTEAFFGQGTRLTVV.

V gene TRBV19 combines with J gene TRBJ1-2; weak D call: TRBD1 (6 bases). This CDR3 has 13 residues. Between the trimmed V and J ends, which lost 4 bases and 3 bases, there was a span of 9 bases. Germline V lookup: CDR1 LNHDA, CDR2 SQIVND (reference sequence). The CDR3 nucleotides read TGTGCCAGTAGTAACAGGGCCTACTATGGCTACACCTTC. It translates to CASSNRAYYGYTF.

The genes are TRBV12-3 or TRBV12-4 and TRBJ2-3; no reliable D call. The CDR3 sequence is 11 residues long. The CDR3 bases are TGTGCGGGTCGCTCCGGAGATACGCAGTATTTT. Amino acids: CAGRSGDTQYF.

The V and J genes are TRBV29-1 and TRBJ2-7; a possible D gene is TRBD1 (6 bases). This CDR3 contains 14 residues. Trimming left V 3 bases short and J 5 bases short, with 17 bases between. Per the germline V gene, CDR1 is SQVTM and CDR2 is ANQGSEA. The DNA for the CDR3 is TGCAGCGTTGAGGTACAGGGCTTTTACAACGAGCAGTACTTC. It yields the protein CSVEVQGFYNEQYF.

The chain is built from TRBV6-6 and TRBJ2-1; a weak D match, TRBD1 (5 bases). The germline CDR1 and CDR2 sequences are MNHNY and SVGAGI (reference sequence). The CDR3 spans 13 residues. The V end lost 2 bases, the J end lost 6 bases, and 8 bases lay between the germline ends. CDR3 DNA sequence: TGTGCCAGCAGTTACGATGGGGCCAATGAGCAGTTCTTC. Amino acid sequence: CASSYDGANEQFF.

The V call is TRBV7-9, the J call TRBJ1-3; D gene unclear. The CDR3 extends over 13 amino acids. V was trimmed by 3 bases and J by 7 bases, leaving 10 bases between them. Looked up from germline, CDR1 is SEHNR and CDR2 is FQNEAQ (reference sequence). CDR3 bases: TGTGCCAGCAGCTTGGACCCCACCAACACCATATATTTT. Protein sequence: CASSLDPTNTIYF.

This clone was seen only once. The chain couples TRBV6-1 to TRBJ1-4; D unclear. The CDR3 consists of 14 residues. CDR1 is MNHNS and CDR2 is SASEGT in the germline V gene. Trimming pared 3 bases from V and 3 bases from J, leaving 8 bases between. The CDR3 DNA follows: TGTGCCAGCAGTGATTGGCAGGCTAATGAAAAACTGTTTTTT. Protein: CASSDWQANEKLFF.

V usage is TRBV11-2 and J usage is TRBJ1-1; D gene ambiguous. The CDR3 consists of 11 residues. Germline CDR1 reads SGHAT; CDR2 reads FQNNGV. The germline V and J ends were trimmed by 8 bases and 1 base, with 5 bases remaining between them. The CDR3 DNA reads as TGTGCCAGCGCAGAGAACACTGAAGCTTTCTTT. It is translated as CASAENTEAFF.

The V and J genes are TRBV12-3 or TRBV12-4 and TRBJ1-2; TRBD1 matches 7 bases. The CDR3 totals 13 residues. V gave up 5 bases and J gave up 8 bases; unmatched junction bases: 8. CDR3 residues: CASSLFEQGGYTF. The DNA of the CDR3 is TGTGCCAGCAGTCTTTTCGAACAGGGGGGCTACACCTTC.

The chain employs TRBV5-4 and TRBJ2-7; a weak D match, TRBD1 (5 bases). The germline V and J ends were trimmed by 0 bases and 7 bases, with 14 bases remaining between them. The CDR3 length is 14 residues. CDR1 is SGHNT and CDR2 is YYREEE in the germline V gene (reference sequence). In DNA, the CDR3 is TGTGCCAGCAGCTTGGAAGGGGTCCTGGGGGAGCAGTACTTC. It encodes CASSLEGVLGEQYF.

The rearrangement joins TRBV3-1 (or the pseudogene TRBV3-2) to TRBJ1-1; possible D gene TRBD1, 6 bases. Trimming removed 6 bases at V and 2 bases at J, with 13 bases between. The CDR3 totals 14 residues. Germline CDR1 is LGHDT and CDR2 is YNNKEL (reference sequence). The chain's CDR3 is CASSFGQSNTEAFF. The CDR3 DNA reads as TGTGCCAGCAGTTTCGGACAGAGCAACACTGAAGCTTTCTTT.